Sequencing of this TCR beta chain was carried out in a study of blood T cell repertoires in COVID-19. As originally analysed: Quantification of nucleated cells was approximated via reference gene primer amplification. Here immunoSEQ multiplex PCR was the method, and the copy in TCRdb shows in-frame clones only, minus some. Clone size and the V and J calls come from that table; the DNA yielded D and trimming. In the table there are about 63,000 clones, approximately 80% of which are singletons. This CDR3 contains 12 residues. From germline, CDR1 is MNHEY and CDR2 SMNVEV (reference sequence). V shed 5 bases and J 8 bases; nucleotides not matched to a gene: 2.

The sequencing sample was made of PBMCs or T cells enriched from blood (not recorded which). The chain joins TRBV27 to TRBJ1-5; TRBD1 agrees at 8 bases. The origin of this receptor is a middle-aged woman with acute COVID-19. In DNA, the CDR3 is TGTGCCAGCAGTACAGGGGGTAAGCCCCAGCATTTT. It codes for CASSTGGKPQHF.